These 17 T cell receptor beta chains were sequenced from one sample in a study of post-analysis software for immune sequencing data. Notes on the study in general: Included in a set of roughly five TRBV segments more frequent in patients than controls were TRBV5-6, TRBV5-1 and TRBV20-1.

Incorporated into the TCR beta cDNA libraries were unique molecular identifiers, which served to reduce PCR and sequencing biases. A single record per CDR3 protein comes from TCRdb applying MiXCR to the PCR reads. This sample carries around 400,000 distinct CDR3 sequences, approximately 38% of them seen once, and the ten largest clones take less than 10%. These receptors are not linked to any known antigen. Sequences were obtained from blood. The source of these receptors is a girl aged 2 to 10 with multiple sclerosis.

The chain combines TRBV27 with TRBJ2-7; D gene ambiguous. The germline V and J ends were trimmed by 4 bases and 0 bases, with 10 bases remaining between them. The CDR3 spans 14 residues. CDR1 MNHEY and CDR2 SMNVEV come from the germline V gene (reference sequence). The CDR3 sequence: CASSWAGPSYEQYF. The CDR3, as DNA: TGTGCCAGCAGTTGGGCCGGACCCTCCTACGAGCAGTACTTC.

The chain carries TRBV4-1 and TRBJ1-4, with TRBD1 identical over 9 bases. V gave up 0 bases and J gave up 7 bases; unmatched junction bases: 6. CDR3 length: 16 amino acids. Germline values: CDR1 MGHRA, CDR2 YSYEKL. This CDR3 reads CASSQDQGTGSEKLFF. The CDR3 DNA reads TGCGCCAGCAGCCAAGATCAGGGGACAGGGTCTGAAAAACTGTTTTTT.

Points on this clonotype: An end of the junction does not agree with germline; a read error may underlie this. CDR3 in amino acids: CASSLPRASTDTQYF. The CDR3 DNA reads TGCGCTAGCAGCTTACCCAGGGCCAGCACAGATACGCAGTATTTT. J is TRBJ2-3 and V is TRBV5-1; possible D gene TRBD1, 5 bases. Germline assignment: CDR1 SGHRS and CDR2 YFSETQ. The CDR3 has 15 amino acids.

The CDR3 DNA reads as TGCAGCCCCGACAAGAACACTGAAGCTTTCTTT. It yields the protein CSPDKNTEAFF. This rearrangement joins TRBV20-1 to TRBJ1-1; D is unclear. CDR1 and CDR2 from the germline V gene are DFQATT and SNEGSKA (reference sequence). The CDR3 covers 11 residues.

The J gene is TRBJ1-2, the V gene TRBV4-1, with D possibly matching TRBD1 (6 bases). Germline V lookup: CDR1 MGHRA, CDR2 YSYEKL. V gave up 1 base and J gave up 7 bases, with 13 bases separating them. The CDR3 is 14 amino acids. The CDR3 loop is CASSQGAGATGYTF. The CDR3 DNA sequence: TGCGCCAGCAGCCAAGGGGCGGGGGCGACTGGCTACACCTTC.

CDR3: CASSWTSGRGTDTQYF. Written as DNA, the CDR3 is TGTGCCAGCAGTTGGACTAGCGGGAGGGGTACAGATACGCAGTATTTT. The rearrangement links TRBV12-3 or TRBV12-4 to TRBJ2-3, with 15 nucleotides matching TRBD2. The CDR3 contains 16 residues. Germline trimming cut 4 bases from V and 3 bases from J; bases unmatched to any gene: 2.

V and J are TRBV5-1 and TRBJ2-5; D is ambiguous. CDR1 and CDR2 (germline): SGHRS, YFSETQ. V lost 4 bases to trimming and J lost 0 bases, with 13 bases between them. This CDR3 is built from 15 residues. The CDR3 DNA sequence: TGCGCCAGCAGCCCCTCAGGACCTTACCAAGAGACCCAGTACTTC. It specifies CASSPSGPYQETQYF.

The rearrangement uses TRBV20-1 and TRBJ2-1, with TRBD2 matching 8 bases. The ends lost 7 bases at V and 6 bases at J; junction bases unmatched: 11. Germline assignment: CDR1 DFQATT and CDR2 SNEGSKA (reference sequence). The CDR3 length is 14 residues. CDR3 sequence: CSVYGGEGPNEQFF. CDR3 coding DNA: TGCAGTGTTTACGGGGGGGAGGGCCCCAATGAGCAGTTCTTC.

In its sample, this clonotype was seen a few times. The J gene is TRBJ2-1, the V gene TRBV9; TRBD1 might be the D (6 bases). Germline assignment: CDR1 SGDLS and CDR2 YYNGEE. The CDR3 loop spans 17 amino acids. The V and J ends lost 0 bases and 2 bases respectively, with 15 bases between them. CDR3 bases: TGTGCCAGCAGCGTAGCTGAGGGGGATAGCCCCTACAATGAGCAGTTCTTC. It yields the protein CASSVAEGDSPYNEQFF.

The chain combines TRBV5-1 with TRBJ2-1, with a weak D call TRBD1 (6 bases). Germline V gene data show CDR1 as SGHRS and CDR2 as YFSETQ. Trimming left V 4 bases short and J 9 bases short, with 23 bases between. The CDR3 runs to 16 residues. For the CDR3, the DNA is TGCGCCAGCAGCCCCCGGGACACTTCTCCATCCAGTGAGCAGTTCTTC. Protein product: CASSPRDTSPSSEQFF.

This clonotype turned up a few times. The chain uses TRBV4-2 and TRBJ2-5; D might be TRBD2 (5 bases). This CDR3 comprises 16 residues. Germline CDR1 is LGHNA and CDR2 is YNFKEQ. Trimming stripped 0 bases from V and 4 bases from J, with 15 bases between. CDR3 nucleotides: TGTGCCAGCAGCCAAGAAGGAGGATCAGTCCGAGAGACCCAGTACTTC. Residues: CASSQEGGSVRETQYF.

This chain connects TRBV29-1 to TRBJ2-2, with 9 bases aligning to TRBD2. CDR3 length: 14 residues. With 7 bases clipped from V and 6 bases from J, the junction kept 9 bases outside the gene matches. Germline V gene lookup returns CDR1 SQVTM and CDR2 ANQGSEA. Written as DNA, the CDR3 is TGCAGCGCCCGTGCGGGAGGGGTTTCCGGGGAGCTGTTTTTT. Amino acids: CSARAGGVSGELFF.

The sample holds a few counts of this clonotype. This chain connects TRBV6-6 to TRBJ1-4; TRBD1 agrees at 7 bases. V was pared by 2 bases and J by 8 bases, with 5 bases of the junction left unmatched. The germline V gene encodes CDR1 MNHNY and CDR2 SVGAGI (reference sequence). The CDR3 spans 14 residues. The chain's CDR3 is CASSYKTGLEKLFF. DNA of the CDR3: TGTGCCAGCAGTTACAAGACAGGGCTCGAAAAACTGTTTTTT.

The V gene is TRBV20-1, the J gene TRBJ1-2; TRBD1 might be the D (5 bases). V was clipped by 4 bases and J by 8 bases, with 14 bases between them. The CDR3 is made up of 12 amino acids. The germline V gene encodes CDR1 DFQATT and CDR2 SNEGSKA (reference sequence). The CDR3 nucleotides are TGCAGTGCTATCCGATCGGGGGTCGGCTACACCTTC. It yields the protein CSAIRSGVGYTF.

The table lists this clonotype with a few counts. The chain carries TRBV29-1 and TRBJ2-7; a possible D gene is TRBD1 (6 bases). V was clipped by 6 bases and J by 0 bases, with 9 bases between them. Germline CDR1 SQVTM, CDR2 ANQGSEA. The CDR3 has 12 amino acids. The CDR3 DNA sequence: TGCAGCGTCGGACAGTCCTCCTACGAGCAGTACTTC. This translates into CSVGQSSYEQYF.

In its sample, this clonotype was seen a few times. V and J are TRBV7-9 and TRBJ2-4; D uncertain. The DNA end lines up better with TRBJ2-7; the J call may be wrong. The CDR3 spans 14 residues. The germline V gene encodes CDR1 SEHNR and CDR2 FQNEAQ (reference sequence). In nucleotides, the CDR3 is TGTGCCAGCAGCTTAGCGGCGGTTACGCACGAGCAGTACTTC. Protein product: CASSLAAVTHEQYF.

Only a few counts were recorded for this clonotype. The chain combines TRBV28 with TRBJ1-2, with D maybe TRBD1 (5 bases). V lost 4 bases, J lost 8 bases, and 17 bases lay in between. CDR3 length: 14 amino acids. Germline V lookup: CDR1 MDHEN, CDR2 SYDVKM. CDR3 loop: CASSSLGEGGGYTF. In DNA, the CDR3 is TGTGCCAGCAGTTCCCTAGGGGAGGGAGGCGGCTACACCTTC.